The 20 T cell receptor beta chains reported below all come from one sample, sequenced in a study of cytomegalovirus exposure and HLA in healthy donors. With 60 Vbeta and 13 Jbeta primers, the PCR was carried out. Profiled with immunoSEQ multiplex PCR; TCRdb holds only in-frame clones, not every one. The profile shows 75,000 to 95,000 clones, around 77% of them singletons. Sequencing was done on a sample of PBMCs. These TCRs come from a middle-aged man in good health and CMV-seronegative.

This clone has only one observation. The chain combines TRBV6-5 with TRBJ2-7; 8 positions match TRBD2. V shed 0 bases and J 1 base; nucleotides not matched to a gene: 5. The germline CDR1 and CDR2 sequences are MNHEY and SVGAGI. The CDR3 is 16 amino acids. The CDR3 reads CASSYSVAGGSYEQYF. CDR3 sequence (DNA): TGTGCCAGCAGTTACTCGGTTGCGGGGGGTTCCTACGAGCAGTACTTC.

The chain joins TRBV9 to TRBJ1-3; no reliable D call. The germline gives CDR1 SGDLS, CDR2 YYNGEE. Deletions cut 1 base from V and 9 bases from J, with 8 bases between. The CDR3 is made up of 12 amino acids. DNA of the CDR3: TGTGCCAGCAGCGTAAACCTAGGCACCATATATTTT. Translating gives CASSVNLGTIYF.

V and J are TRBV7-9 and TRBJ1-1; D possibly corresponds to TRBD1 (5 bases). CDR3 length: 15 amino acids. Germline CDR1 reads SEHNR; CDR2 reads FQNEAQ (reference sequence). V gave up 5 bases and J gave up 2 bases, with 15 bases separating them. Written as DNA, the CDR3 is TGTGCCAGCAGCCCATCAGGGAGGGACAACACTGAAGCTTTCTTT. Its translation: CASSPSGRDNTEAFF.

This clone was recorded only once. In DNA, the CDR3 is TGTGCCAGCAGCTTAGAGATGCGTGAGCGGGGTCGCGGTGGAGAGACCCAGTACTTC. Residues: CASSLEMRERGRGGETQYF. V is TRBV7-3 and J is TRBJ2-5; 7 bases line up with TRBD2. The CDR3 consists of 19 residues. Germline values: CDR1 SGHTA, CDR2 FQGTGA. V was clipped by 2 bases and J by 4 bases; unmatched bases: 19.

This chain joins TRBV5-6 and TRBJ1-6; no reliable D call. CDR1 and CDR2 (germline): SGHDT, YYEEEE. The CDR3 runs 14 residues. The V and J ends lost 5 bases and 7 bases respectively, with 13 bases between them. The CDR3 bases are TGTGCCAGCAGTCTGGCCAGGATAAATTCACCCCTCCACTTT. It specifies CASSLARINSPLHF.

This clone turned up a few times. The rearrangement joins TRBV27 to TRBJ2-7, with D possibly matching TRBD1 (5 bases). CDR1 and CDR2 (germline): MNHEY, SMNVEV (reference sequence). The ends were cut back, 5 bases at V and 1 base at J, with 24 bases in the middle. The CDR3 is 18 residues long. In DNA form, the CDR3 reads TGTGCCAGCAGTATCAACCCAACAGGCGCCCGGGTTTCCTACGAGCAGTACTTC. Translating it yields CASSINPTGARVSYEQYF.

V usage is TRBV4-3 and J usage is TRBJ1-2; 7 nucleotides match TRBD1. This CDR3 has 14 amino acids. From germline, CDR1 is LGHNA and CDR2 YSLEER. V gave up 0 bases and J gave up 6 bases; unmatched junction bases: 4. The CDR3 DNA follows: TGCGCCAGCAGCCAAGATGGGACAGAAGATGGCTACACCTTC. Translated: CASSQDGTEDGYTF.

The chain combines TRBV28 with TRBJ1-1, with D maybe TRBD1 (5 bases). The CDR3 has 12 amino acids. Germline V CDR1 and CDR2: MDHEN, SYDVKM. V lost 6 bases to trimming and J lost 8 bases, with 13 bases between them. The CDR3 DNA reads TGTGCCAGCAGGGCTCAGGGACTCGAAGCTTTCTTT. This codes for CASRAQGLEAFF. The whole variable domain, filled in from reference TRBV28 and TRBJ1-1, reads DVKVTQSSRYLVKRTGEKVFLECVQDMDHENMFWYRQDPGLGLRLIYFSYDVKMKEKGDIPEGYSVSREKKERFSLILESASTNQTSMYLCASRAQGLEAFFGQGTRLTVV.

The genes are TRBV6-6 and TRBJ1-1; D remains unclear. The V and J ends lost 0 bases and 0 bases respectively, with 5 bases between them. The CDR3 has 14 residues. Germline loops: CDR1 MNHNY, CDR2 SVGAGI (reference sequence). The DNA for the CDR3 is TGTGCCAGCAGTTACTCGAGGGTGAACACTGAAGCTTTCTTT. Protein product: CASSYSRVNTEAFF.

The chain joins TRBV7-2 to TRBJ2-5; D remains ambiguous. Germline V lookup: CDR1 SGHTA, CDR2 FQGNSA. V was shortened by 1 base and J by 7 bases, with 10 bases between the two germline ends. CDR3 size: 13 residues. CDR3 bases: TGTGCCAGCAGCTTAGAGCCCTTTCGGACCCAGTACTTC. Translation: CASSLEPFRTQYF. The full variable domain, its missing parts supplied by reference TRBV7-2 and TRBJ2-5, is GAGVSQSPSNKVTEKGKDVELRCDPISGHTALYWYRQSLGQGLEFLIYFQGNSAPDKSGLPSDRFSAERTGGSVSTLTIQRTQQEDSAVYLCASSLEPFRTQYFGPGTRLLVL.

J is TRBJ2-3 and V is TRBV9; 15 bases agree with TRBD2. The germline V gene has CDR1 SGDLS and CDR2 YYNGEE. The CDR3 length is 18 residues. With 4 bases clipped from V and 4 bases from J, the junction kept 10 bases outside the gene matches. CDR3 amino acids: CASSLGTSGGRYADTQYF. CDR3 nucleotides: TGTGCCAGCAGCCTAGGGACTAGCGGGGGGCGGTACGCAGATACGCAGTATTTT.

This chain uses TRBV9 with TRBJ2-2, with D tentatively TRBD2 (5 bases). The CDR3 length is 16 residues. Germline lookup yields CDR1 SGDLS and CDR2 YYNGEE. V was cut by 0 bases and J by 0 bases, with 9 bases left in between. The CDR3, as DNA: TGTGCCAGCAGCGTAGCTCCGGGGTCGAACACCGGGGAGCTGTTTTTT. Translated: CASSVAPGSNTGELFF.

The CDR3 region has the DNA TGTGCCACTTCGGACAGGGGCTCCTATAATTCACCCCTCCACTTT. Translated, it gives CATSDRGSYNSPLHF. The rearrangement joins TRBV10-3 to TRBJ1-6, with 9 nucleotides matching TRBD1. The V gene's germline CDR1 is ENHRY and CDR2 SYGVKD. The CDR3 contains 15 residues. With V trimmed by 10 bases and J by 0 bases, 4 bases remained unmatched.

The genes are TRBV4-1 and TRBJ1-1; no clear D gene. V was clipped by 1 base and J by 4 bases, with 16 bases between them. CDR1 and CDR2 (germline): MGHRA, YSYEKL. CDR3 length equals 16 residues. The CDR3 DNA reads as TGCGCCAGCAGCCAAGGCGTTGCGGGGTTCGGCACTGAAGCTTTCTTT. It specifies CASSQGVAGFGTEAFF.

This chain joins TRBV4-1 and TRBJ2-7; no clear D gene. Trimming pared 1 base from V and 3 bases from J, leaving 7 bases between. This CDR3 is 13 amino acids long. Germline V lookup: CDR1 MGHRA, CDR2 YSYEKL. Written as DNA, the CDR3 is TGCGCCAGCAGCCAAGTTCCAGGCTACGAGCAGTACTTC. It encodes CASSQVPGYEQYF.

The V call is TRBV6-1, the J call TRBJ2-2, with D possibly matching TRBD2 (5 bases). The V and J ends lost 8 bases and 1 base respectively, with 14 bases between them. The CDR3 sequence is 15 residues long. Germline V gene data show CDR1 as MNHNS and CDR2 as SASEGT. CDR3 region: CASQQYAGNTGELFF. The CDR3 DNA follows: TGTGCCAGCCAACAATACGCGGGGAACACCGGGGAGCTGTTTTTT.

The CDR3 DNA sequence: TGTGCCAGCAGCGAGGGGGTGGGGCAGGGGGAGACTGAAGCTTTCTTT. Its translation is CASSEGVGQGETEAFF. V is TRBV9 and J is TRBJ1-1; TRBD1 matches at 7 bases. Looked up from germline, CDR1 is SGDLS and CDR2 is YYNGEE. The CDR3 is 16 amino acids. J lost 5 bases, V lost 3 bases, and 13 bases had no gene match.

This sequence joins TRBV9 and TRBJ2-1; 7 bases line up with TRBD2. There are 14 residues in the CDR3. The V segment lost 1 base and the J segment 6 bases; nucleotides outside the gene matches: 4. Germline lookup yields CDR1 SGDLS and CDR2 YYNGEE. DNA of the CDR3: TGTGCCAGCAGCGTATCAGGGAGGGGCAATGAGCAGTTCTTC. Translated, it gives CASSVSGRGNEQFF.

This clone appeared a few times. The V and J genes are TRBV11-2 and TRBJ2-7; TRBD1 is a possible D gene (6 bases). The V gene's germline CDR1 is SGHAT and CDR2 FQNNGV. This CDR3 contains 14 residues. V lost 1 base and J lost 2, with 9 bases in between. CDR3: CASSLVQGTYEQYF. As DNA, the CDR3 is TGTGCCAGCAGCTTAGTCCAGGGGACCTACGAGCAGTACTTC. The full variable domain, with the rest looked up from reference TRBV11-2 and TRBJ2-7, is EAGVAQSPRYKIIEKRQSVAFWCNPISGHATLYWYQQILGQGPKLLIQFQNNGVVDDSQLPKDRFSAERLKGVDSTLKIQPAKLEDSAVYLCASSLVQGTYEQYFGPGTRLTVT.

This rearrangement joins TRBV27 to TRBJ2-7; D perhaps matches TRBD2 (6 bases). The CDR3 consists of 15 residues. Looked up from germline, CDR1 is MNHEY and CDR2 is SMNVEV (reference sequence). Trimming left V 6 bases short and J 4 bases short, with 19 bases between. CDR3 bases: TGTGCCAGCAGCAAAGTGGGGAGCGGGCCTTACGAGCAGTACTTC. Translated: CASSKVGSGPYEQYF.